This T cell receptor (beta chain) was obtained from a study of T cell responses to AZD1222 COVID-19 vaccine. About the research overall: Whether given at about 4 or about 12 weeks, second doses were pooled.

This clone was observed once. The antigen remains unidentified. There are 14 residues in the CDR3. CDR1 is MNHEY and CDR2 is SMNVEV in the germline V gene (reference sequence). V shed 4 bases, J shed 7 bases, and the junction held 6 bases outside the gene matches. Whole-study findings and limits: A rise in Spike-specific TCR breadth and depth followed two AZD1222 doses.

The data were produced by immunoSEQ multiplex PCR, yet TCRdb's version contains in-frame clones alone and is incomplete. Found here are about 130,000 clones, approximately 94% of them singletons; the top ten hold approximately 3.1%. The V call is TRBV27, the J call TRBJ1-5; 8 nucleotides agree with TRBD1. The sequences come from peripheral blood, collected on day 0 of AZD1222 vaccination. The origin of this receptor is an adult in good health. In DNA, the CDR3 is TGTGCCAGCAGTTCCGGGACAGGTGGGCAGCCCCAGCATTTT. Its protein is CASSSGTGGQPQHF.